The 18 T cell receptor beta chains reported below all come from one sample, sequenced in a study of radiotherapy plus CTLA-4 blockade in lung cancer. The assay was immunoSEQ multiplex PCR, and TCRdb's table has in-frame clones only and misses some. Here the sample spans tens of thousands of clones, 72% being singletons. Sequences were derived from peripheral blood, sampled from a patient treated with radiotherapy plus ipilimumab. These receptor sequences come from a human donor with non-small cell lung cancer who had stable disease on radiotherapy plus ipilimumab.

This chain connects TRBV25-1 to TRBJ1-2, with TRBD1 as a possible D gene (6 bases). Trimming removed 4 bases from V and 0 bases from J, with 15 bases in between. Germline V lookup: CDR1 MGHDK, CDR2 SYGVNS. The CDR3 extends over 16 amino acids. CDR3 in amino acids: CASSAPEGVANYGYTF. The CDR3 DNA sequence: TGTGCCAGCAGTGCTCCCGAGGGGGTAGCTAACTATGGCTACACCTTC.

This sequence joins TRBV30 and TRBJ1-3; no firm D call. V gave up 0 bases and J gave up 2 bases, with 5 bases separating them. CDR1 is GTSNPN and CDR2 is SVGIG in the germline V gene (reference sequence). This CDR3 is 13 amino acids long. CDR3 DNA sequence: TGTGCCTGGAGTGTAACAGCTGGAAACACCATATATTTT. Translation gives CAWSVTAGNTIYF.

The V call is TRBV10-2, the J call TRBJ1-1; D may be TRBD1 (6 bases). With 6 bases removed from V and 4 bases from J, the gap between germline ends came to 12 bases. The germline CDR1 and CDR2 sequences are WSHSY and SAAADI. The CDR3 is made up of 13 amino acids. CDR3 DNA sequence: TGCGCCAGCAGAGGCGGGGGCCGCACTGAAGCTTTCTTT. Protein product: CASRGGGRTEAFF.

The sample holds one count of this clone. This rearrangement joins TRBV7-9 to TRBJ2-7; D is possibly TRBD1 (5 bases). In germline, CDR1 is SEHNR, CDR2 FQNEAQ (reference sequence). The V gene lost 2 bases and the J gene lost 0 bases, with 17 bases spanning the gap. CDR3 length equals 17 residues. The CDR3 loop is CASSLFPGHTSSYEQYF. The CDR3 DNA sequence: TGTGCCAGCAGCTTATTTCCCGGACATACGAGCTCCTACGAGCAGTACTTC.

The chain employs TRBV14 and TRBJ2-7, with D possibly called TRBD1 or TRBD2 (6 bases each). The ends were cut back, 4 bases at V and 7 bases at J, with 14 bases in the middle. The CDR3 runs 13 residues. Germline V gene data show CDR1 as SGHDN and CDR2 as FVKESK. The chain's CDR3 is CASSPDRRGEQYF. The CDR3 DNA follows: TGTGCCAGCAGCCCAGACAGGAGGGGAGAGCAGTACTTC.

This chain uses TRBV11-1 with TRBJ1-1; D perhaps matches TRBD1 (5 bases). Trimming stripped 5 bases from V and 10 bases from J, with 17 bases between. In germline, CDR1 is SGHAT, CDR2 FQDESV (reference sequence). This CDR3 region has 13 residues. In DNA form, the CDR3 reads TGTGCCAGCAGCCTTTCGGGGGTAACCCCAGCTTTCTTT. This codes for CASSLSGVTPAFF.

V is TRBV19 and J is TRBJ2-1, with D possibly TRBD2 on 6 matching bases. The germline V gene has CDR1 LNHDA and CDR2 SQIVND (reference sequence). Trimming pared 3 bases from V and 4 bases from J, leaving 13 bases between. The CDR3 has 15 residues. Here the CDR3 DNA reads TGTGCCAGTAGTATGATGGCGGGGCAGTACAATGAGCAGTTCTTC. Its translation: CASSMMAGQYNEQFF.

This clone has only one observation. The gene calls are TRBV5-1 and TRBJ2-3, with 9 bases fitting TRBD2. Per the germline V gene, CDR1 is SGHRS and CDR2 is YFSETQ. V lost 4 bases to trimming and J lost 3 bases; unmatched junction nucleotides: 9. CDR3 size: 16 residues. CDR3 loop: CASSGRERGATDTQYF. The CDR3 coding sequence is TGCGCCAGCAGCGGAAGGGAGCGGGGGGCAACAGATACGCAGTATTTT. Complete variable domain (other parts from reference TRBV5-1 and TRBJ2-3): KAGVTQTPRYLIKTRGQQVTLSCSPISGHRSVSWYQQTPGQGLQFLFEYFSETQRNKGNFPGRFSGRQFSNSRSEMNVSTLELGDSALYLCASSGRERGATDTQYFGPGTRLTVL.

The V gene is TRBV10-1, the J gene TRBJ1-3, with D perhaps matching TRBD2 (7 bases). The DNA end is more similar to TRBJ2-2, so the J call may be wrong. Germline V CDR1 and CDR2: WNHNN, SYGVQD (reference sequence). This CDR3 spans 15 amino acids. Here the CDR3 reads CASSGEGGLGGELFF. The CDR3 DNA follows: TGCGCCAGCAGTGGGGAGGGGGGCCTCGGCGGGGAGCTGTTTTTT.

The CDR3 reads CASSYRTDYTDTQYF. The CDR3 DNA reads TGTGCCAGCAGTTACAGGACAGACTACACAGATACGCAGTATTTT. The genes are TRBV6-5 and TRBJ2-3; a weak D match, TRBD1 (6 bases). Germline CDR1 MNHEY, CDR2 SVGAGI. Deletions cut 2 bases from V and 2 bases from J, with 11 bases between. The CDR3 spans 15 residues.

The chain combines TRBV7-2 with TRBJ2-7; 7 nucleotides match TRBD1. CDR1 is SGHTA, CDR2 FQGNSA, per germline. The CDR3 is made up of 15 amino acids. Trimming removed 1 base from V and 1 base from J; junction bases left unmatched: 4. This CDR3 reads CASSLGQGKSYEQYF. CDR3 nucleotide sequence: TGTGCCAGCAGCTTAGGACAGGGCAAGTCCTACGAGCAGTACTTC.

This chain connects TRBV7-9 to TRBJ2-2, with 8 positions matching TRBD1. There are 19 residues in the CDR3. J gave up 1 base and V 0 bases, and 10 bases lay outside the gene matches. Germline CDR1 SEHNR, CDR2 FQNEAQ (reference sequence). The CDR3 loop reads CASSLAEDRVGLNTGELFF. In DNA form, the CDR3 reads TGTGCCAGCAGCTTAGCCGAGGACAGGGTAGGATTGAACACCGGGGAGCTGTTTTTT.

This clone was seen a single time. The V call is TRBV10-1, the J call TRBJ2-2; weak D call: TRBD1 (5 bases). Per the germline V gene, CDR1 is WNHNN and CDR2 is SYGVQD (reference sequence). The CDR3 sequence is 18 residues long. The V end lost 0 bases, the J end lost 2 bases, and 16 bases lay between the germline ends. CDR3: CASSESGLRGTNTGELFF. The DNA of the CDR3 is TGCGCCAGCAGTGAGTCCGGGTTAAGGGGAACCAACACCGGGGAGCTGTTTTTT.

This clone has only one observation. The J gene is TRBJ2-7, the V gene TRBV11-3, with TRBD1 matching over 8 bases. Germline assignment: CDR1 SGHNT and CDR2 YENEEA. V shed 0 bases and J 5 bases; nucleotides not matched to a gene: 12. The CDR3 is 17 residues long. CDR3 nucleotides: TGTGCCAGCAGCTTAGACCCCCGGGACAGGTTCCGCAACGAGCAGTACTTC. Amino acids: CASSLDPRDRFRNEQYF.

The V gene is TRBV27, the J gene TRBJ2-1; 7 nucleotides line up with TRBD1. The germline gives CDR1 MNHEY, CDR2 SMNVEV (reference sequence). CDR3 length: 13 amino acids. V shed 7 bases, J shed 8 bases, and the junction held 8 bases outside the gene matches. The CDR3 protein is CASTDDRVYEQFF. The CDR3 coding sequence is TGTGCCAGCACCGATGACAGGGTCTATGAGCAGTTCTTC.

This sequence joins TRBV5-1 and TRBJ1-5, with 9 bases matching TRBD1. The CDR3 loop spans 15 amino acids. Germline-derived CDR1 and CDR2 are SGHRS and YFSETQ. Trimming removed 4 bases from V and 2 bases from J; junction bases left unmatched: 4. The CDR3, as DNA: TGCGCCAGCAGCGAGGGACAGGGCGGCAATCAGCCCCAGCATTTT. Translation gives CASSEGQGGNQPQHF.

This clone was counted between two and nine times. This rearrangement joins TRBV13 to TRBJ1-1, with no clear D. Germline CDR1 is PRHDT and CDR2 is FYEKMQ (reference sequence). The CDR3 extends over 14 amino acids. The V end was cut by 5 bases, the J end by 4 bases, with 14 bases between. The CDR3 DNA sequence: TGTGCCAGCAGCGACCCAGGAAGACGCACTGAAGCTTTCTTT. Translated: CASSDPGRRTEAFF.

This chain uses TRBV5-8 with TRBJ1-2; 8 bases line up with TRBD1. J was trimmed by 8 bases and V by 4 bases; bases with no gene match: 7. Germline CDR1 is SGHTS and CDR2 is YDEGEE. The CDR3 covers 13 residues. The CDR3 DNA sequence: TGTGCCAGCAGCCGGGACAGGCAGGAAGGCTACACCTTC. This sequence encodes CASSRDRQEGYTF.